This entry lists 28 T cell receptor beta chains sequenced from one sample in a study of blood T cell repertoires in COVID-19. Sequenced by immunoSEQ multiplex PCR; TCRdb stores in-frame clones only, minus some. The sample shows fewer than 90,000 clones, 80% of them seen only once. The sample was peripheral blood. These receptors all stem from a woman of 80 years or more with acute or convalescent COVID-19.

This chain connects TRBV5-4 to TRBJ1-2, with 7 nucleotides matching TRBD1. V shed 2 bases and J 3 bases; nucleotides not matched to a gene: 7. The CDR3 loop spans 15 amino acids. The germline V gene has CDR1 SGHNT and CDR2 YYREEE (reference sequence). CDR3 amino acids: CASSLATGKDYGYTF. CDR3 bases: TGTGCCAGCAGCTTAGCGACAGGGAAAGACTATGGCTACACCTTC.

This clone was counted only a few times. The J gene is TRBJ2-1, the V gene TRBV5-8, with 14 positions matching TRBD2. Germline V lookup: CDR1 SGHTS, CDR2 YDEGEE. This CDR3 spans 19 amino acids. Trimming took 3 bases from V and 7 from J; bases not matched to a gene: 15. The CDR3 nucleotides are TGTGCCAGCAGCTGTGCCCTGACTAGCGGGGGGGCTCGTTTTAATGAGCAGTTCTTC. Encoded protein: CASSCALTSGGARFNEQFF.

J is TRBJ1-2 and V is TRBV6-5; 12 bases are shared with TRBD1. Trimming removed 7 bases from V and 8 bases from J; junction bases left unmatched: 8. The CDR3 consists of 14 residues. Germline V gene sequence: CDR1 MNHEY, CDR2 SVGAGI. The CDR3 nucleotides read TGTGCCAGCACCTCGGGACAGGGGGCGGGAGGCTACACCTTC. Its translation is CASTSGQGAGGYTF.

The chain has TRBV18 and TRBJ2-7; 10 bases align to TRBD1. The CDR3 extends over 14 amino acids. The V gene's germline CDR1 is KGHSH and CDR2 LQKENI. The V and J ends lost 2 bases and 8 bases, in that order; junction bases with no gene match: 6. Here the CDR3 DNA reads TGTGCCAGCTCACCAACCGGGACAGGGGACCAGCAGTACTTC. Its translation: CASSPTGTGDQQYF.

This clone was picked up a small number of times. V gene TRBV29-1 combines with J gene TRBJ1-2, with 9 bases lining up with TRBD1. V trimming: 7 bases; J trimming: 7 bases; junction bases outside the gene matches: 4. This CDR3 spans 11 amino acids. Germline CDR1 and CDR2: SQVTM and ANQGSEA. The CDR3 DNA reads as TGCAGCGCCCAGACAGGGGGTGGCTACACCTTC. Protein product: CSAQTGGGYTF.

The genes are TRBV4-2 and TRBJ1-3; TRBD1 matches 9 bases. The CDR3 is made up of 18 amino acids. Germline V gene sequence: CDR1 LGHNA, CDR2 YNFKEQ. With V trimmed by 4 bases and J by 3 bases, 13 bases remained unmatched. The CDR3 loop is CASSRGRDRVFSGNTIYF. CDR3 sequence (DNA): TGTGCCAGCAGCCGGGGCCGGGACAGGGTCTTCAGTGGAAACACCATATATTTT.

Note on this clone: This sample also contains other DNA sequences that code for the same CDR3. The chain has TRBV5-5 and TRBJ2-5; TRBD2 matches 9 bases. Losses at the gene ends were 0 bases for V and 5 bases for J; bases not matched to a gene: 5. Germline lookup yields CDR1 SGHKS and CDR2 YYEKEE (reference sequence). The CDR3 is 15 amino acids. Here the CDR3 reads CASSLGRGGPETQYF. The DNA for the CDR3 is TGTGCCAGCAGCTTGGGGCGGGGGGGACCGGAGACCCAGTACTTC.

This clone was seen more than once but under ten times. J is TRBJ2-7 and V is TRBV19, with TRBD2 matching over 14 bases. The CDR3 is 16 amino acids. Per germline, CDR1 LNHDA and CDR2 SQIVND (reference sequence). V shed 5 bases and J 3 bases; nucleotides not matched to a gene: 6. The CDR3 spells CASSSRTSGRLYEQYF. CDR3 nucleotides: TGTGCCAGTAGTTCAAGGACTAGCGGGAGGCTCTACGAGCAGTACTTC.

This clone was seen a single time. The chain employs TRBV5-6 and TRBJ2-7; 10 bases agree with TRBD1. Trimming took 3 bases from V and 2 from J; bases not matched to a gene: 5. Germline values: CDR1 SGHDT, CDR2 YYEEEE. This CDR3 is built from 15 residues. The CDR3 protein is CASSYRDRGPYEQYF. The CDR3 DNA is TGTGCCAGCAGCTACCGGGACAGGGGTCCCTACGAGCAGTACTTC.

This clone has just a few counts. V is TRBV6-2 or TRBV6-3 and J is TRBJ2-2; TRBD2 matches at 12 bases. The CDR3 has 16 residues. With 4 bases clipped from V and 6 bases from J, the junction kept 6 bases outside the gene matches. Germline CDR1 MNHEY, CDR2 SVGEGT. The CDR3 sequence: CASSFLAGGQAGELFF. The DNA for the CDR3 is TGTGCCAGCAGTTTCCTAGCGGGGGGGCAGGCCGGGGAGCTGTTTTTT.

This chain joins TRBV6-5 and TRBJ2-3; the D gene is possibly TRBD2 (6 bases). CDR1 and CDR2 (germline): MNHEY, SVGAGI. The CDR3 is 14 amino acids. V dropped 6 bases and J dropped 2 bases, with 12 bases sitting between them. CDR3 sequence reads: CASRRTKNTDTQYF. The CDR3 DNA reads TGTGCCAGCAGAAGGACTAAGAACACAGATACGCAGTATTTT.

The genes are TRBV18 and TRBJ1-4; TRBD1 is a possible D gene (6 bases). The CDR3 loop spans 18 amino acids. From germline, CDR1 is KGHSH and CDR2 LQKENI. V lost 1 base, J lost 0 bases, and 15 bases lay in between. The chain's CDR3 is CASSPQQGQGSTNEKLFF. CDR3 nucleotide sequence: TGTGCCAGCTCACCACAGCAGGGGCAGGGATCAACTAATGAAAAACTGTTTTTT.

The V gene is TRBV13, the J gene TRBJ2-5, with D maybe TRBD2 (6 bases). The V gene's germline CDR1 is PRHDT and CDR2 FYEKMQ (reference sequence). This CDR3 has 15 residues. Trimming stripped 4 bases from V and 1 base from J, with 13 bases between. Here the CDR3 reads CASSSRRDFQETQYF. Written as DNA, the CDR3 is TGTGCCAGCAGCTCACGACGGGACTTCCAAGAGACCCAGTACTTC.

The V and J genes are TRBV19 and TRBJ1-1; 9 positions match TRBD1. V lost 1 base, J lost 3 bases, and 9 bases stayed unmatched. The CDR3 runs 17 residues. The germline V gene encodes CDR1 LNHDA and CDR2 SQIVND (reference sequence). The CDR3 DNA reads TGTGCCAGTAGTATAGCCCCCGGACAGGGGAGGGACACTGAAGCTTTCTTT. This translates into CASSIAPGQGRDTEAFF. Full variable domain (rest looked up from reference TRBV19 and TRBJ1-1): DGGITQSPKYLFRKEGQNVTLSCEQNLNHDAMYWYRQDPGQGLRLIYYSQIVNDFQKGDIAEGYSVSREKKESFPLTVTSAQKNPTAFYLCASSIAPGQGRDTEAFFGQGTRLTVV.

The CDR3 sequence: CATSSGGSSYGYTF. The CDR3 DNA reads as TGTGCCACCAGCTCTGGCGGCTCAAGCTATGGCTACACCTTC. The chain links TRBV15 to TRBJ1-2; D is unclear. V was cut by 5 bases and J by 4 bases, with 14 bases left in between. This CDR3 region has 14 residues. CDR1 is LNHNV and CDR2 is YYDKDF in the germline V gene (reference sequence).

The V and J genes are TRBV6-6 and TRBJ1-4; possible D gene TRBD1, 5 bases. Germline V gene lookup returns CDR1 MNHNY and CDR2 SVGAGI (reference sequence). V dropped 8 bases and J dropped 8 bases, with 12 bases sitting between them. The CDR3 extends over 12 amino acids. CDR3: CASAGAGEKLFF. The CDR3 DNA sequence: TGTGCCAGCGCCGGGGCGGGGGAAAAACTGTTTTTT.

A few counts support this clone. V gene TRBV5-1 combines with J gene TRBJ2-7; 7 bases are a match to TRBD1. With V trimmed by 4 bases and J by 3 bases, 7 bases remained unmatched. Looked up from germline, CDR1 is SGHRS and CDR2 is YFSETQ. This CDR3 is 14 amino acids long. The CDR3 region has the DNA TGCGCCAGCAGCGCGACAGGGCCCGACTACGAGCAGTACTTC. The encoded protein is CASSATGPDYEQYF.

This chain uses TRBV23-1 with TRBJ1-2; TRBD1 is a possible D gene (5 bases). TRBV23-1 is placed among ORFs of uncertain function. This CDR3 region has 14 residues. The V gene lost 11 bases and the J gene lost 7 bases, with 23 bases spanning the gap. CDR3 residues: CAAQAGGTLGGYTF. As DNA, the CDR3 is TGCGCCGCCCAAGCGGGGGGGACCCTAGGTGGCTACACCTTC.

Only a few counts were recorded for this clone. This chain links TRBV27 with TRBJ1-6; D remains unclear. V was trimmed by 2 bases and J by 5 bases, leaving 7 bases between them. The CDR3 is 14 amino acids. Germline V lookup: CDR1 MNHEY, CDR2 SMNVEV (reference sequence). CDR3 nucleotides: TGTGCCAGCAGTTTAAGGGAGAATAATTCACCCCTCCACTTT. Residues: CASSLRENNSPLHF.

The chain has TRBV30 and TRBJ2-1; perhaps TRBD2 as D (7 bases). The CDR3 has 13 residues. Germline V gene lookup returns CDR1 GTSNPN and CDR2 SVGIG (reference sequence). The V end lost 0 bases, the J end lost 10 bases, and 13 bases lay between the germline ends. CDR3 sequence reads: CAWSVRGAWEQFF. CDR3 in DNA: TGTGCCTGGAGTGTACGGGGGGCCTGGGAGCAGTTCTTC.

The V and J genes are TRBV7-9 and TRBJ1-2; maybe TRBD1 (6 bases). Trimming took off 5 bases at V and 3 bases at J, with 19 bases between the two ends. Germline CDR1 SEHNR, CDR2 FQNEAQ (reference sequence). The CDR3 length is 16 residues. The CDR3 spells CASSLRTDSRDYGYTF. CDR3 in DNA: TGTGCCAGCAGCCTAAGAACGGACAGTCGGGACTATGGCTACACCTTC.

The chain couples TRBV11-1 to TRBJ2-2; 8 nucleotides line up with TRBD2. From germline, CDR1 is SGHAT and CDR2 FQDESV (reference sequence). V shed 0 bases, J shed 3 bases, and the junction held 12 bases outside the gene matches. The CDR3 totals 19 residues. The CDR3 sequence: CASSLAWGKLAVYTGELFF. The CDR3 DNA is TGTGCCAGCAGCTTAGCCTGGGGGAAACTAGCGGTTTACACCGGGGAGCTGTTTTTT.

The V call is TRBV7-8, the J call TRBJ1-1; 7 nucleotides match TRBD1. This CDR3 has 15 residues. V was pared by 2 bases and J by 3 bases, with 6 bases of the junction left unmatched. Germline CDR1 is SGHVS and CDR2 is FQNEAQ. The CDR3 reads CASSLYRGKDTEAFF. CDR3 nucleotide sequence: TGTGCCAGCAGCTTATACAGGGGAAAGGACACTGAAGCTTTCTTT.

CDR3 in DNA: TGTGCCAGCAGCCAAGTATCGGGACAGGGAAAACAGAGCTCCTACAATGAGCAGTTCTTC. This encodes CASSQVSGQGKQSSYNEQFF. This rearrangement joins TRBV3-1 (or the pseudogene TRBV3-2) to TRBJ2-1; 9 nucleotides match TRBD1. Germline CDR1 is LGHDT and CDR2 is YNNKEL (reference sequence). J gave up 0 bases and V 1 base, and 13 bases lay outside the gene matches. CDR3 size: 20 residues.

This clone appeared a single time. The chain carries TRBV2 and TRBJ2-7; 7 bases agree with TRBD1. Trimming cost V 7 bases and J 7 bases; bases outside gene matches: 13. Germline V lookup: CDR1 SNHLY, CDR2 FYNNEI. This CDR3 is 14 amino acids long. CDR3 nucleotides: TGTGCCAGCACCCGGACAGGACCCTTCTCTGAGCAGTACTTC. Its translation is CASTRTGPFSEQYF.

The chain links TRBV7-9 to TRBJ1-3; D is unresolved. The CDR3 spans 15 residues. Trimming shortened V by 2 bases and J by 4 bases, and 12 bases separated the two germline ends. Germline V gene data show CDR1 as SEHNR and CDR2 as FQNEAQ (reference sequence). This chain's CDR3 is CASSLNRSPGNTIYF. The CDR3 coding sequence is TGTGCCAGCAGCTTAAACAGATCTCCCGGAAACACCATATATTTT.

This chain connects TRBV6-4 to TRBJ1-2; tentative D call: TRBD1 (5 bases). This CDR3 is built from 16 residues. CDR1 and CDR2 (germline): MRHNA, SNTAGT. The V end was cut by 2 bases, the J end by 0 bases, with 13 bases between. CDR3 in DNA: TGTGCCAGCAGTGACCGGCCTCAGGGATCTAACTATGGCTACACCTTC. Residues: CASSDRPQGSNYGYTF.

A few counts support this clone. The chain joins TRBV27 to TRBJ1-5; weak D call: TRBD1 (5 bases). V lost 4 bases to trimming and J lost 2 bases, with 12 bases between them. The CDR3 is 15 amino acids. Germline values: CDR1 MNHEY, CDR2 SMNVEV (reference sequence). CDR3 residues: CASSYLGEGNQPQHF. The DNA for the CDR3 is TGTGCCAGCAGTTACCTGGGGGAGGGCAATCAGCCCCAGCATTTT.